This entry lists 27 T cell receptor beta chains sequenced from one sample in a study of CD8+ T cells in alopecia areata. In each case, RNA was isolated and then reverse transcribed into cDNA as the sequencing template. Libraries were prepared by immunoSEQ multiplex PCR; TCRdb keeps only in-frame clonotypes and omits some of them. This sample comprises about 110,000 clones, none seen once only. Sequencing was done on a sample of lesional skin. The source of these receptors is a C3H/HeJ mouse with alopecia areata. The strain is characterized by the MHC haplotype H2-k.

With regard to this clone: The gene symbols are mouse symbols. Coverage ceases 4 residues before the CDR3 finishes, and the germline J gene fills in the end. The V gene is TRBV1, the J gene TRBJ2-7, with D uncertain. This CDR3 contains 14 residues. Germline V CDR1 and CDR2: NSQYPW, LRSPGD (reference sequence). The germline V and J ends were trimmed by 0 bases and 3 bases, with 9 bases remaining between them. Incomplete CDR3 DNA: TGCACCTGCAGTGCAGAGGGGTACTACTAT. This codes for CTCSAEGYYY. The full CDR3 is CTCSAEGYYYEQYF.

This clone was found a few times. Gene names and germline refer to mouse. The CDR3 extends 4 residues past the end of the read, so its final part is completed from the germline J gene. V is TRBV13-1 and J is TRBJ1-1; maybe TRBD1 (5 bases). The CDR3 loop spans 14 amino acids. V was trimmed by 0 bases and J by 3 bases, leaving 9 bases between them. CDR1 and CDR2 from the germline V gene are NSHNY and SYGAGN. This chain's CDR3 is CASSDAGQYTEVFF. The sequenced part of the CDR3 DNA is TGTGCCAGCAGTGATGCCGGACAATACACA.

There are a few counts of this clone. Any gene name here is a mouse gene name. The read is 4 residues too short to cover the CDR3 end, so that end is filled in from the germline J gene. The chain has TRBV1 and TRBJ2-4; D is perhaps TRBD1 (5 bases). Trimming pared 2 bases from V and 2 bases from J, leaving 8 bases between. The CDR3 contains 14 residues. CDR1 and CDR2 from the germline V gene are NSQYPW and LRSPGD (reference sequence). CDR3 DNA (partial): TGCACCTGCAGTGCACAGGGTCATCAAAAC. This codes for CTCSAQGHQN. The full CDR3 protein reads CTCSAQGHQNTLYF.

The table lists this clone with a few counts. The gene names given are mouse names. This CDR3 is CASSSGTGVAETLYF. CDR3 DNA (partial): TGTGCCAGCAGTTCCGGGACAGGGGTTGCAGAA. This chain links TRBV19 with TRBJ2-3, with TRBD1 matching over 10 bases. The CDR3 end lies 4 residues beyond the end of the read and is filled in from the germline J gene. The V gene's germline CDR1 is FNHDT and CDR2 SITEND (reference sequence). The CDR3 is made up of 15 amino acids. J gave up 2 bases and V 4 bases, and 4 bases lay outside the gene matches.

On this clone: The DNA translation disagrees with the TCRdb protein at residue 14, so the protein in this description comes from the DNA. All gene names here are mouse names. From the germline J gene comes the end of the CDR3, since the read stops 3 residues before it. The chain links TRBV13-2 to TRBJ1-6; 8 bases align to TRBD1. TRBJ1-6 is identified as an open reading frame with a role that is uncertain. The CDR3 spans 17 residues. From germline, CDR1 is NNHNN and CDR2 SYGAGS (reference sequence). V shed 3 bases and J 0 bases; nucleotides not matched to a gene: 5. Here the CDR3 reads CASGGRDRNSYNSPLYF. The DNA read from the CDR3 is TGTGCCAGCGGTGGCCGGGACAGGAATTCCTATAATTCGCCC.

A note on this clone: The gene names here belong to mouse. The read halts 4 residues ahead of the CDR3 end, with the missing end drawn from the germline J gene. The chain employs TRBV14 and TRBJ2-7, with 10 bases lining up with TRBD2. There are 14 residues in the CDR3. Germline V gives CDR1 SGHDT, CDR2 FRDEAV. J lost 3 bases, V lost 2 bases, and 2 bases had no gene match. This chain's CDR3 is CASSLDWGFYEQYF. CDR3 DNA (partial): TGTGCCAGCAGTTTGGACTGGGGGTTCTAT.

With regard to this clone: Genes here carry mouse names. Coverage ceases 4 residues before the CDR3 finishes, and the germline J gene fills in the end. The chain has TRBV1 and TRBJ1-1, with D possibly TRBD1 on 5 matching bases. V was trimmed by 3 bases and J by 1 base, leaving 9 bases between them. Germline V CDR1 and CDR2: NSQYPW, LRSPGD (reference sequence). CDR3 length: 14 residues. The sequenced part of the CDR3 DNA is TGCACCTGCAGTGCGGGACTCCTAAACACA. Protein: CTCSAGLLNT. The CDR3 as a whole reads CTCSAGLLNTEVFF.

A remark on this clone: Genes here carry mouse names. Coverage ceases 4 residues before the CDR3 finishes, and the germline J gene fills in the end. V and J are TRBV17 and TRBJ2-5, with TRBD2 matching over 8 bases. V lost 0 bases and J lost 0; bases outside the gene matches: 5. CDR3 length equals 17 residues. Germline CDR1 MNHDT, CDR2 YYDKIL. The CDR3: CASSRDLGGPNQDTQYF. The covered CDR3 bases are TGTGCTAGCAGTAGAGATCTGGGGGGACCTAACCAAGAC.

This clone was observed a handful of times. Gene names are the mouse ones. Coverage ceases 4 residues before the CDR3 finishes, and the germline J gene fills in the end. The V gene is TRBV1, the J gene TRBJ2-5; 7 nucleotides agree with TRBD2. Looked up from germline, CDR1 is NSQYPW and CDR2 is LRSPGD (reference sequence). The CDR3 is 15 amino acids. The CDR3 region is CTCSAIGGGEDTQYF. The sequenced part of the CDR3 DNA is TGCACCTGCAGTGCAATCGGGGGGGGAGAAGAC.

This clone turned up a few times. A mismatch at residue 13 separates the TCRdb protein from the translated DNA, so the protein presented here was translated from the DNA. Gene names denote mouse genes. Coverage ceases 3 residues before the CDR3 finishes, and the germline J gene fills in the end. The chain employs TRBV1 and TRBJ1-6, with TRBD1 matching 10 bases. TRBJ1-6 is treated as an ORF (open reading frame) with a function not yet certain. CDR1 and CDR2 (germline): NSQYPW, LRSPGD (reference sequence). The V and J ends lost 0 bases and 7 bases, in that order; junction bases with no gene match: 3. The CDR3 spans 16 residues. The chain's CDR3 is CTCSAETGGGNSPLYF. The part of the CDR3 DNA that was read is TGCACCTGCAGTGCAGAGACAGGGGGCGGAAATTCGCCC.

This clone showed up just a few times. Mouse names are used for the genes. The read is 4 residues too short to cover the CDR3 end, so that end is filled in from the germline J gene. The V call is TRBV19, the J call TRBJ2-5; weak D call: TRBD1 (6 bases). Germline V gene sequence: CDR1 FNHDT, CDR2 SITEND (reference sequence). This CDR3 comprises 14 residues. This chain's CDR3 is CASSIGQGRDTQYF. CDR3 DNA, as far as it was read: TGTGCCAGCAGTATTGGCCAGGGGAGAGAC.

Comment on this clone: Gene names and germline match the mouse. Sequencing ends 4 residues short of the CDR3 end; the germline J gene provides the rest. This chain uses TRBV1 with TRBJ2-7, with TRBD1 matching 8 bases. This CDR3 is 15 amino acids long. Germline CDR1 reads NSQYPW; CDR2 reads LRSPGD (reference sequence). The trim removed 0 bases at V and 2 bases at J, leaving 3 bases unmatched. CDR3: CTCSADQGAPYEQYF. The CDR3 bases that were read are TGCACCTGCAGTGCAGATCAGGGGGCACCCTAT. The variable domain in full, completed from reference TRBV1 and TRBJ2-7, reads VTLLEQNPRWRLVPRGQAVNLRCILKNSQYPWMSWYQQDLQKQLQWLFTLRSPGDKEVKSLPGADYLATRVTDTELRLQVANMSQGRTLYCTCSADQGAPYEQYFGPGTRLTVL.

In regard to this clone: The listed genes are named as in mouse. Read coverage stops 4 residues before the CDR3 terminus; the germline J gene supplies the remainder. The chain combines TRBV13-3 with TRBJ1-4, with a possible D match to TRBD1 (5 bases). The CDR3 has 16 residues. Germline V CDR1 and CDR2: NNHDY, SYVADS. With 2 bases removed from V and 1 base from J, the gap between germline ends came to 12 bases. The covered CDR3 bases are TGTGCCAGCAGTGACCCTGGGGCCGATTCCAACGAA. Protein sequence: CASSDPGADSNE. The entire CDR3 sequence reads CASSDPGADSNERLFF.

Only a few counts were recorded for this clone. Mouse gene names and germline throughout. Read data end 4 residues before the CDR3 end; the end is taken from the germline J gene. The chain joins TRBV13-3 to TRBJ2-3; TRBD2 is a possible D gene (5 bases). This CDR3 has 16 amino acids. Germline V CDR1 and CDR2: NNHDY, SYVADS. Trimming left V 2 bases short and J 0 bases short, with 13 bases between. The DNA read from the CDR3 is TGTGCCAGCAGTGACCCCTCAGGACTTAGTGCAGAA. Translated, it gives CASSDPSGLSAE. The complete CDR3 sequence is CASSDPSGLSAETLYF.

This clone was picked up a small number of times. Genes here carry mouse names. The CDR3 here is CASSDRGAGQLYF. The CDR3 DNA, read in part, is TGTGCCAGCAGTGACAGGGGGGCCGGG. The chain recombines TRBV13-3 with TRBJ2-2; maybe TRBD1 (7 bases). The read terminates 4 residues before the CDR3 end, so the remaining end is supplied by the germline J gene. The CDR3 is made up of 13 amino acids. V lost 2 bases, J lost 6 bases, and 8 bases lay in between. CDR1 NNHDY and CDR2 SYVADS come from the germline V gene.

This clone has more than one count but fewer than ten. Here the gene names and germline are mouse. The read halts 4 residues ahead of the CDR3 end, with the missing end drawn from the germline J gene. The chain is built from TRBV1 and TRBJ1-1, with 8 positions matching TRBD1. The CDR3 totals 16 residues. Germline V gene lookup returns CDR1 NSQYPW and CDR2 LRSPGD (reference sequence). V lost 0 bases, J lost 1 base, and 4 bases stayed unmatched. The CDR3 DNA, read in part, is TGCACCTGCAGTGCAGATCAGGACAGGGTAAACACA. It specifies CTCSADQDRVNT. From start to end, the CDR3 is CTCSADQDRVNTEVFF. The full variable domain, its missing parts supplied by reference TRBV1 and TRBJ1-1, is VTLLEQNPRWRLVPRGQAVNLRCILKNSQYPWMSWYQQDLQKQLQWLFTLRSPGDKEVKSLPGADYLATRVTDTELRLQVANMSQGRTLYCTCSADQDRVNTEVFFGKGTRLTVV.

This clone has only a few counts. Gene names and germline refer to mouse. The read ends 4 residues before the CDR3 terminus; that terminus is restored from the germline J gene. V gene TRBV13-3 combines with J gene TRBJ2-7; 11 nucleotides agree with TRBD2. Per the germline V gene, CDR1 is NNHDY and CDR2 is SYVADS. With V trimmed by 0 bases and J by 0 bases, 2 bases remained unmatched. The CDR3 sequence is 16 residues long. The sequenced CDR3 bases are TGTGCCAGCAGTGATGCTACTGGGGGGGCCTCCTAT. This translates into CASSDATGGASY. The whole CDR3 protein is CASSDATGGASYEQYF.

This clone was observed a handful of times. Gene names refer to mouse genes. The CDR3 end lies 4 residues beyond the end of the read and is filled in from the germline J gene. The chain uses TRBV19 and TRBJ2-1; D is possibly TRBD1 (5 bases). V lost 2 bases, J lost 4 bases, and 13 bases lay in between. Germline assignment: CDR1 FNHDT and CDR2 SITEND (reference sequence). The CDR3 contains 15 residues. CDR3 DNA, as far as it was read: TGTGCCAGCAGTATCTCCTCGGACAAATATGCT. It yields the protein CASSISSDKYA. The entire CDR3 sequence reads CASSISSDKYAEQFF.

This clone was observed a handful of times. Each gene name is a mouse one. With the read ending 4 residues before the CDR3 end, the germline J gene is used to fill in that end. The chain combines TRBV1 with TRBJ2-4, with 11 bases aligning to TRBD2. Germline V gene data show CDR1 as NSQYPW and CDR2 as LRSPGD (reference sequence). V was clipped by 1 base and J by 0 bases; unmatched bases: 3. The CDR3 consists of 17 residues. The CDR3 bases that were read are TGCACCTGCAGTGCAGGAGGGACTGGGGGTAGTCAAAAC. This codes for CTCSAGGTGGSQN. In full, the CDR3 reads CTCSAGGTGGSQNTLYF. The full variable domain, completed using reference TRBV1 and TRBJ2-4, is VTLLEQNPRWRLVPRGQAVNLRCILKNSQYPWMSWYQQDLQKQLQWLFTLRSPGDKEVKSLPGADYLATRVTDTELRLQVANMSQGRTLYCTCSAGGTGGSQNTLYFGAGTRLSVL.

Points on this clone: Gene names refer to mouse genes. The read is 4 residues too short to cover the CDR3 end, so that end is filled in from the germline J gene. The chain employs TRBV13-3 and TRBJ2-4, with 10 bases aligning to TRBD1. Germline CDR1 and CDR2: NNHDY and SYVADS. The CDR3 is 16 residues long. The junction had 4 bases not matched to a gene; V was cut back by 2 bases and J by 1 base. The CDR3 bases that were read are TGTGCCAGCAGTGACTGGACAGGGGGGGGTCAAAAC. Translation: CASSDWTGGGQN. The CDR3 in full is CASSDWTGGGQNTLYF.

This clone was observed many times. Genes and germline are mouse. The read comes to an end 4 residues before the CDR3 does, leaving the germline J gene to fill in the end. This chain links TRBV1 with TRBJ2-1, with TRBD2 as a possible D gene (7 bases). The CDR3 is 13 amino acids. CDR1 is NSQYPW and CDR2 is LRSPGD in the germline V gene (reference sequence). The CDR3 region is CTCSGGGLAEQFF. The DNA read from the CDR3 is TGCACCTGCAGTGGCGGGGGGCTGGCT.

Comment on this clone: Gene names and germline refer to mouse. This CDR3 is CASRSGGDDYTF. The CDR3 DNA, read in part, is TGTGCCAGCAGGTCTGGGGGGGAC. The V call is TRBV13-3, the J call TRBJ1-2, with a possible D match to TRBD1 (5 bases). The CDR3 end lies 4 residues beyond the end of the read and is filled in from the germline J gene. This CDR3 spans 12 amino acids. Germline loops: CDR1 NNHDY, CDR2 SYVADS.

Comments on this clone: Any gene name here is a mouse gene name. The read comes to an end 4 residues before the CDR3 does, leaving the germline J gene to fill in the end. V gene TRBV13-3 combines with J gene TRBJ2-4, with D possibly TRBD1 on 8 matching bases. CDR3 length: 16 amino acids. Trimming removed 0 bases from V and 0 bases from J, with 11 bases in between. CDR1 and CDR2 from the germline V gene are NNHDY and SYVADS. CDR3 DNA (partial): TGTGCCAGCAGTGATGAACAGGGGGGGAGTCAAAAC. Amino acids: CASSDEQGGSQN. The full-length CDR3 reads as CASSDEQGGSQNTLYF.

About this clone: The genes are named according to mouse. Read coverage stops 4 residues before the CDR3 terminus; the germline J gene supplies the remainder. The chain couples TRBV13-3 to TRBJ2-7, with TRBD2 as a possible D gene (6 bases). The V end was cut by 5 bases, the J end by 0 bases, with 12 bases between. Looked up from germline, CDR1 is NNHDY and CDR2 is SYVADS. This CDR3 is built from 14 residues. The CDR3 loop is CASSPGTFSYEQYF. CDR3 DNA (partial): TGTGCCAGCAGCCCTGGGACTTTCTCCTAT.

This clone appeared a few times. Mouse gene names apply. The DNA ends 4 residues before the CDR3 does, and the rest of the CDR3 is filled in from the germline J gene. The rearrangement joins TRBV13-1 to TRBJ2-5; D perhaps matches TRBD1 (6 bases). Germline V lookup: CDR1 NSHNY, CDR2 SYGAGN. The CDR3 is 14 amino acids. V lost 4 bases and J 2 bases, leaving 11 bases between the germline ends. CDR3 DNA (partial): TGTGCCAGCAGTCTCAGGGGAGGCCAAGAC. Its translation: CASSLRGGQD. In full, the CDR3 is CASSLRGGQDTQYF.

This clone turned up a few times. Gene names are the mouse ones. Read sequence stops 4 residues before the CDR3 end, and the germline J gene provides the missing end. The chain couples TRBV13-3 to TRBJ2-4, with D perhaps matching TRBD1 (6 bases). This CDR3 has 15 residues. V was shortened by 0 bases and J by 2 bases, with 10 bases between the two germline ends. Looked up from germline, CDR1 is NNHDY and CDR2 is SYVADS. CDR3 bases read: TGTGCCAGCAGTGATGACGGGACAATTCAAAAC. This encodes CASSDDGTIQN. The CDR3 in full is CASSDDGTIQNTLYF.

This clone was seen more than once but under ten times. Each gene name is a mouse one. Coverage ceases 4 residues before the CDR3 finishes, and the germline J gene fills in the end. The chain recombines TRBV13-3 with TRBJ2-7, with TRBD2 matching over 7 bases. CDR1 is NNHDY and CDR2 is SYVADS in the germline V gene. Trimming cost V 2 bases and J 3 bases; bases outside gene matches: 8. The CDR3 sequence is 15 residues long. Partial CDR3 DNA: TGTGCCAGCAGTGAGGGCGCCTGGGGGTACTAT. Translated, it gives CASSEGAWGYY. The full CDR3 sequence reads CASSEGAWGYYEQYF.